Below are 13 T cell receptor beta chains sequenced from a single sample in a study of shared clonotypes between healthy human individuals. CD45RO-negative, CCR7-selected cells formed the naive CD8 fraction, which excluded terminally differentiated effector memory CD45RA+ cells. Some clones are missing from TCRdb's copy, which holds only in-frame ones; the method was immunoSEQ multiplex PCR. The table has about 820,000 clones, about 91% seen once. Sequencing input: naive CD8+ T cells sorted from blood. These receptors originate from a man between 25 and 39 years old in good health.

This chain connects TRBV10-3 to TRBJ2-5, with 8 positions matching TRBD1. In germline, CDR1 is ENHRY, CDR2 SYGVKD. The junction had 6 bases not matched to a gene; V was cut back by 7 bases and J by 2 bases. The CDR3 consists of 14 residues. CDR3 residues: CAIKTGGGQETQYF. DNA of the CDR3: TGTGCCATCAAAACAGGGGGTGGGCAAGAGACCCAGTACTTC.

The chain carries TRBV25-1 and TRBJ2-5; tentative D call: TRBD2 (5 bases). Germline CDR1 reads MGHDK; CDR2 reads SYGVNS. The CDR3 is 14 amino acids. The V end was cut by 6 bases, the J end by 0 bases, with 11 bases between. In DNA form, the CDR3 reads TGTGCCAGCAGCGGGGAAGGGTACCAAGAGACCCAGTACTTC. Translating it yields CASSGEGYQETQYF.

The V gene is TRBV6-6, the J gene TRBJ2-7; D tentatively fits TRBD1 or TRBD2 (6 bases each). The CDR3 is made up of 16 amino acids. CDR1 is MNHNY, CDR2 SVGAGI, per germline (reference sequence). The ends were cut back, 2 bases at V and 3 bases at J, with 17 bases in the middle. CDR3 amino acids: CASSYPPGAGNYEQYF. The CDR3 bases are TGTGCCAGCAGTTACCCGCCAGGGGCGGGAAACTACGAGCAGTACTTC.

This clone was counted a single time. The chain employs TRBV28 and TRBJ1-3; 7 positions agree with TRBD1. Germline CDR1 reads MDHEN; CDR2 reads SYDVKM. J lost 0 bases, V lost 4 bases, and 6 bases had no gene match. This CDR3 region has 16 residues. CDR3 sequence reads: CASSSIRDSSGNTIYF. CDR3 bases: TGTGCCAGCAGTTCAATCAGGGACAGCTCTGGAAACACCATATATTTT. The full variable domain, completed using reference TRBV28 and TRBJ1-3, is DVKVTQSSRYLVKRTGEKVFLECVQDMDHENMFWYRQDPGLGLRLIYFSYDVKMKEKGDIPEGYSVSREKKERFSLILESASTNQTSMYLCASSSIRDSSGNTIYFGEGSWLTVV.

This sequence joins TRBV10-3 and TRBJ2-7, with TRBD2 matching 7 bases. The germline V gene has CDR1 ENHRY and CDR2 SYGVKD. The trim removed 4 bases at V and 7 bases at J, leaving 13 bases unmatched. This CDR3 is 15 amino acids long. Here the CDR3 reads CAISGGASGLREQYF. DNA for the CDR3: TGTGCCATCAGTGGAGGGGCTAGCGGCTTACGAGAGCAGTACTTC.

The chain couples TRBV6-6 to TRBJ2-1, with 8 positions matching TRBD2. Germline CDR1 is MNHNY and CDR2 is SVGAGI (reference sequence). The CDR3 runs to 14 residues. V was clipped by 8 bases and J by 6 bases; unmatched bases: 9. Here the CDR3 DNA reads TGTGCCAGCCACCCGGGACTAGGTATCAATGAGCAGTTCTTC. Its translation: CASHPGLGINEQFF.

The CDR3 reads CASSPGPGAYEQYF. As DNA, the CDR3 is TGCGCCAGCAGCCCGGGTCCAGGGGCCTACGAGCAGTACTTC. V is TRBV5-1 and J is TRBJ2-7, with D possibly matching TRBD1 (6 bases). The CDR3 totals 14 residues. V gave up 4 bases and J gave up 2 bases, with 13 bases separating them. Germline CDR1 SGHRS, CDR2 YFSETQ.

The chain recombines TRBV29-1 with TRBJ2-1, with TRBD2 as a possible D gene (5 bases). CDR3 size: 14 residues. Trimming removed 6 bases from V and 6 bases from J, with 18 bases in between. Looked up from germline, CDR1 is SQVTM and CDR2 is ANQGSEA. CDR3 loop: CSVVNREPPNEQFF. The CDR3 DNA is TGCAGCGTCGTGAACCGGGAACCCCCCAATGAGCAGTTCTTC.

The chain joins TRBV5-1 to TRBJ2-2; 9 bases are a match to TRBD2. CDR1 and CDR2 from the germline V gene are SGHRS and YFSETQ. The CDR3 runs to 19 residues. V shed 1 base and J 2 bases; nucleotides not matched to a gene: 12. For the CDR3, the DNA is TGCGCCAGCAGCTTGTGGTTGCCGGGACTAGCAGAAAACACCGGGGAGCTGTTTTTT. Protein sequence: CASSLWLPGLAENTGELFF.

Written as DNA, the CDR3 is TGTGCCAGCAGCTTAGAGGGTGGTACCCCCTACGAGCAGTACTTC. It yields the protein CASSLEGGTPYEQYF. This rearrangement joins TRBV11-1 to TRBJ2-7; D uncertain. Germline CDR1 SGHAT, CDR2 FQDESV (reference sequence). This CDR3 spans 15 amino acids. Trimming took off 1 base at V and 2 bases at J, with 12 bases between the two ends.

This chain links TRBV10-3 with TRBJ2-3; 8 bases match TRBD2. Germline V gene data show CDR1 as ENHRY and CDR2 as SYGVKD. This CDR3 contains 14 residues. Unmatched junction bases numbered 11, after V lost 11 bases and J lost 4 bases. The CDR3 region is CALQAGEGPDTQYF. The CDR3 bases are TGTGCCCTACAAGCGGGAGAGGGGCCAGATACGCAGTATTTT.

This sequence joins TRBV10-3 and TRBJ1-5; TRBD1 matches 7 bases. Germline V CDR1 and CDR2: ENHRY, SYGVKD. The CDR3 covers 14 residues. Losses at the gene ends were 4 bases for V and 3 bases for J; bases not matched to a gene: 3. The CDR3 coding sequence is TGTGCCATCAGTGGGGACAGTTCCAATCAGCCCCAGCATTTT. Residues: CAISGDSSNQPQHF.

The rearrangement uses TRBV10-2 and TRBJ1-1; TRBD1 might be the D (5 bases). This CDR3 has 14 amino acids. Between the trimmed V and J ends, which lost 4 bases and 5 bases, there was a span of 14 bases. Germline lookup yields CDR1 WSHSY and CDR2 SAAADI. The CDR3 DNA sequence: TGCGCCAGCAGTGCCTCGCGGGGGGGAACTGAAGCTTTCTTT. It codes for CASSASRGGTEAFF.